The sequence of this T cell receptor (beta chain) was determined in a study of human T cells and chemical hapten exposure. For the study at large: All patients underwent weekly scalp dosing with diphenylcyclopropenone for the full roughly 25-week study.

Deletions cut 5 bases from V and 2 bases from J, with 13 bases between. CDR1 and CDR2 (germline): SQVTM, ANQGSEA. The CDR3 is made up of 14 amino acids. Whole-study findings and limits: Since the donors had alopecia, their immune response may not be the same as that of healthy people.

The time point here: patch test 1, 2 weeks after DPC sensitization. Treatment reported: therapeutic diphenylcyclopropenone sensitization with weekly scalp DPC. Blood sampling preceded each patch test application. Using its own MiXCR run on the RACE reads, TCRdb lists one record per CDR3 protein. The profile shows 150,000 to 200,000 distinct CDR3 sequences, approximately 20% of them singletons. Of note for this clonotype: Antigen specificity is unknown.

This chain joins TRBV29-1 and TRBJ2-1, with D perhaps given as TRBD1 or TRBD2 (5 bases each). This receptor was taken from a woman between 45 and 60 years old with alopecia areata. Some clones in this sample may be carry-over from other donors' samples. Sequencing used whole blood, obtained in connection with sensitization to the hapten diphenylcyclopropenone (DPC). This CDR3 is CSVPPWGTYNEQFF. The CDR3 DNA reads TGCAGCGTTCCCCCGTGGGGGACCTACAATGAGCAGTTCTTC.